A selection of T cell receptor beta chains follows, all from one sample in a study of cytomegalovirus exposure and HLA in healthy donors. TCRdb's table, derived via immunoSEQ multiplex PCR, lists solely in-frame clones and lacks some. This sample yields 100,000 to 150,000 clones, of which approximately 80% are seen a single time; 0.55% to 0.85% belongs to the top ten. Sequenced: PBMCs. These receptors all stem from a man between 18 and 29 years old in good health and CMV-seronegative. The CDR3 runs from the conserved cysteine through the conserved F or W. A D gene is named only where the DNA matches it firmly.

v_call	d_call	cdr3_aa
TRBV27	TRBD1	CASSSTGVFPYGYTF
TRBV7-9	-	CASTITTGLRDEQYF
TRBV5-1	TRBD1	CASSLTGTETNYGYTF
TRBV7-9	-	CASSPGDTYEQYF
TRBV9	TRBD1	CASSASPGQGFDEQYF
TRBV10-2	TRBD2	CASSGGILAGVETQYF
TRBV7-9	-	CASSSLGPTGPHFTGELFF
TRBV25-1	-	CASSERTEGCEKLFF
TRBV10-3	-	CAIRDSRVAPTSYEQYF
TRBV14	TRBD1	CASSQDRKGASYNEQFF
TRBV28	TRBD2	CASSQPIERGGRDTQYF
TRBV11-2	TRBD2	CASTSFLSGGLNTGELFF
TRBV4-3	-	CASSQEPGNNSPLHF
TRBV7-9	TRBD1	CASSIGQGFDGYTF
TRBV13	-	CASSSPGDMNTEAFF
TRBV4-3	TRBD1	CASSHVPGGHEQFF
TRBV7-2	-	CASSFRGTSTDTQYF
TRBV27	-	CASSSPGRTGELFF
TRBV30	-	CAWSVVGYGYTF
TRBV4-1	TRBD1	CASSHPGQGAYEQYF
TRBV27	-	CASSLGRGSAYNEQFF
TRBV7-9	-	CASSLVVSPSSYNEQFF
TRBV7-9	TRBD1	CASSSRDSYYEQYF
TRBV29-1	TRBD1	CSVRSGQGGYEQYF
TRBV18	TRBD1	CASSLLDRVGQPQHF
TRBV28	TRBD1	CASTQTGPGGANEKLFF
TRBV30	TRBD1	CAWSATYRGRSSGNTIYF
TRBV7-2	-	CASSLDWSGTQPQHF
TRBV10-2	-	CASSELQHNQPQHF
TRBV6-5	TRBD1	CASRGQPGTYEQYF
TRBV19	TRBD1	CASSWDRGSYQPQHF
TRBV30	-	CAWRPQGNSPLHF
TRBV6-5	TRBD2	CASSYGTSGTQYF
TRBV6-6	-	CASSYRGSFYGYTF
TRBV5-1	-	CASSSVPTDTEAFF
TRBV27	-	CASSSILRGSYEQYF
TRBV19	-	CASSILRTTNTEAFF
TRBV11-2	TRBD2	CASSSLAGGLEQYF
TRBV10-2	TRBD1	CASSAERTGGTGELFF